This entry describes one T cell receptor beta chain. TCRdb reprocessed the PCR reads via MiXCR. This table holds 21,000 or so clones, around 19% found once. Patients underwent thyroid surgery, and none had received any treatment before it. The sample comes from a study of metastatic and nonmetastatic thyroid tumors. As for the study in general: Repertoires of blood and of tissue (tumor or nodule) from malignant and benign thyroid patients were compared.

Trimming stripped 3 bases from V and 5 bases from J, with 13 bases between. Looked up from germline, CDR1 is MGHRA and CDR2 is YSYEKL. This CDR3 region has 15 residues. Sequencing was carried out using blood. The TCR sequence derives from a male donor with papillary thyroid cancer or a benign thyroid nodule (not recorded which). Some clones in this sample may be carry-over from other donors' samples. This rearrangement joins TRBV4-1 to TRBJ2-2; D might be TRBD1 (6 bases). CDR3 amino acids: CASSHTGLRTGELFF. CDR3 DNA sequence: TGCGCCAGCAGCCATACAGGGTTGAGGACCGGGGAGCTGTTTTTT.